The 29 T cell receptor beta chains reported below all come from one sample, sequenced in a study of cytomegalovirus exposure and HLA in healthy donors. The PCR ran on 60 Vbeta and 13 Jbeta primers. Method: immunoSEQ multiplex PCR; TCRdb's copy keeps in-frame clones and lacks some. Seen here are some 130,000 clones, 75% to 80% observed once, and the top ten hold roughly 3.1%. Source material: PBMCs. These receptors originate from a young woman in good health and CMV-seropositive.

The chain is built from TRBV19 and TRBJ1-1; D ambiguous. Germline V CDR1 and CDR2: LNHDA, SQIVND (reference sequence). Deletions cut 1 base from V and 5 bases from J, with 14 bases between. The CDR3 length is 15 residues. This CDR3 is CASSIVRPRGTEAFF. DNA for the CDR3: TGTGCCAGTAGTATAGTCCGACCAAGAGGGACTGAAGCTTTCTTT.

The CDR3 protein is CASSPDRPNEQFF. The CDR3 region has the DNA TGCGCCAGCAGTCCGGACAGGCCCAATGAGCAGTTCTTC. The chain recombines TRBV5-1 with TRBJ2-1, with 7 bases lining up with TRBD1. Germline assignment: CDR1 SGHRS and CDR2 YFSETQ. Germline trimming cut 5 bases from V and 6 bases from J; bases unmatched to any gene: 5. There are 13 residues in the CDR3.

The chain combines TRBV7-2 with TRBJ1-5, with D possibly matching TRBD1 (6 bases). Germline-derived CDR1 and CDR2 are SGHTA and FQGNSA. The ends were cut back, 3 bases at V and 1 base at J, with 10 bases in the middle. The CDR3 loop spans 15 amino acids. The CDR3 loop reads CASSFTGTSNQPQHF. The CDR3 DNA is TGTGCCAGCAGCTTTACCGGGACAAGCAATCAGCCCCAGCATTTT.

This clone came up once. The chain is built from TRBV16 and TRBJ1-4, with D unclear. Trimming left V 3 bases short and J 5 bases short, with 7 bases between. Germline V gene lookup returns CDR1 KGHSY and CDR2 FQNENV. The CDR3 covers 13 residues. This CDR3 is CASSHPRNEKLFF. The DNA of the CDR3 is TGTGCCAGCAGCCACCCGAGGAATGAAAAACTGTTTTTT.

This chain uses TRBV2 with TRBJ2-5, with 11 bases lining up with TRBD2. V was clipped by 2 bases and J by 11 bases; unmatched bases: 10. The germline CDR1 and CDR2 sequences are SNHLY and FYNNEI. The CDR3 runs to 15 residues. The CDR3 sequence is CASSERLAGGGEQYF. CDR3 coding DNA: TGTGCCAGCAGTGAACGCCTAGCGGGGGGTGGTGAGCAGTACTTC.

The chain employs TRBV7-9 and TRBJ2-3; D possibly corresponds to TRBD2 (5 bases). V lost 3 bases, J lost 0 bases, and 10 bases lay in between. Germline CDR1 reads SEHNR; CDR2 reads FQNEAQ (reference sequence). The CDR3 covers 15 residues. The CDR3 DNA reads as TGTGCCAGCAGCTTGCGGGTAGGAAGCACAGATACGCAGTATTTT. Translating gives CASSLRVGSTDTQYF.

This chain links TRBV7-7 with TRBJ2-5, with 7 bases lining up with TRBD2. The J call may be mistaken, given a closer DNA end match to TRBJ2-7. The CDR3 runs to 13 residues. The germline V gene has CDR1 SSHAT and CDR2 FNYEAQ (reference sequence). The CDR3 DNA reads as TGTGCCAGCAGCTTAGGCGGGGGTGGCGAGCAGTACTTC. Translation gives CASSLGGGGEQYF.

The gene calls are TRBV28 and TRBJ1-1; perhaps TRBD1 as D (5 bases). V was pared by 7 bases and J by 4 bases, with 22 bases between. CDR1 MDHEN and CDR2 SYDVKM come from the germline V gene. The CDR3 is made up of 16 amino acids. The CDR3 sequence: CASTHHPDGGGTEAFF. The CDR3 region has the DNA TGTGCCAGCACCCACCATCCGGATGGGGGAGGCACTGAAGCTTTCTTT. The entire variable domain, with the rest obtained from reference TRBV28 and TRBJ1-1, is as follows: DVKVTQSSRYLVKRTGEKVFLECVQDMDHENMFWYRQDPGLGLRLIYFSYDVKMKEKGDIPEGYSVSREKKERFSLILESASTNQTSMYLCASTHHPDGGGTEAFFGQGTRLTVV.

The CDR3 loop is CASSSARVNNSPLHF. In DNA form, the CDR3 reads TGTGCCAGCAGCTCCGCCAGGGTCAATAATTCACCCCTCCACTTT. The chain carries TRBV7-2 and TRBJ1-6, with D perhaps TRBD1 (5 bases). CDR3 size: 15 residues. V lost 4 bases, J lost 5 bases, and 12 bases lay in between. The germline V gene has CDR1 SGHTA and CDR2 FQGNSA.

The chain links TRBV25-1 to TRBJ2-1; the match to TRBD2 covers 13 bases. In germline, CDR1 is MGHDK, CDR2 SYGVNS. CDR3 length equals 16 residues. V dropped 5 bases and J dropped 3; count of bases not matched to a gene: 4. CDR3 loop: CASSWTSGGFYNEQFF. The CDR3 nucleotides read TGTGCCAGCAGTTGGACTAGCGGGGGCTTCTACAATGAGCAGTTCTTC.

The V gene is TRBV5-6, the J gene TRBJ2-3; 7 bases agree with TRBD1. This CDR3 contains 17 residues. The germline V gene has CDR1 SGHDT and CDR2 YYEEEE. J gave up 1 base and V 2 bases, and 10 bases lay outside the gene matches. CDR3 residues: CASSLTKRGRGTDTQYF. CDR3 nucleotide sequence: TGTGCCAGCAGCTTAACGAAGAGGGGGCGAGGCACAGATACGCAGTATTTT. Combining the CDR3 with reference TRBV5-6 and TRBJ2-3 gives the whole variable domain DAGVTQSPTHLIKTRGQQVTLRCSPKSGHDTVSWYQQALGQGPQFIFQYYEEEERQRGNFPDRFSGHQFPNYSSELNVNALLLGDSALYLCASSLTKRGRGTDTQYFGPGTRLTVL.

As for this clone: This same CDR3 is encoded by further DNA sequences in the sample. This chain joins TRBV14 and TRBJ2-3; tentatively, D is TRBD1 (5 bases). V was pared by 4 bases and J by 0 bases, with 14 bases between. The CDR3 length is 16 residues. Germline CDR1 SGHDN, CDR2 FVKESK. Here the CDR3 reads CASSPWGTTSTDTQYF. For the CDR3, the DNA is TGTGCCAGCAGCCCGTGGGGCACCACTAGCACAGATACGCAGTATTTT.

The rearrangement uses TRBV30 and TRBJ2-2, with D tentatively TRBD2 (7 bases). The CDR3 loop spans 11 amino acids. Germline loops: CDR1 GTSNPN, CDR2 SVGIG (reference sequence). The V and J ends lost 5 bases and 11 bases respectively, with 12 bases between them. DNA for the CDR3: TGTGCCTGGGGCCCGGGGGGCGAGCTGTTTTTT. Its translation: CAWGPGGELFF.

V and J are TRBV7-2 and TRBJ2-7; no clear D gene. Trimming cost V 1 base and J 4 bases, with 8 bases left between them. Per the germline V gene, CDR1 is SGHTA and CDR2 is FQGNSA. The CDR3 is 13 amino acids. The CDR3 sequence: CASSLGPRYEQYF. Here the CDR3 DNA reads TGTGCCAGCAGCTTAGGTCCGCGGTACGAGCAGTACTTC.

This clone was detected only a few times. This sequence joins TRBV19 and TRBJ1-6; D may be TRBD1 (5 bases). V was trimmed by 10 bases and J by 3 bases, leaving 10 bases between them. Germline loops: CDR1 LNHDA, CDR2 SQIVND (reference sequence). CDR3 length: 13 residues. The CDR3 DNA is TGTGCCACCAAACAGGTCTATAATTCACCCCTCCACTTT. This gives the protein CATKQVYNSPLHF.

V usage is TRBV7-2 and J usage is TRBJ2-5; 10 bases match TRBD2. The CDR3 length is 15 residues. V shed 4 bases and J 4 bases; nucleotides not matched to a gene: 6. Germline values: CDR1 SGHTA, CDR2 FQGNSA. CDR3 DNA: TGTGCCAGCAGCTGGAAGCGGGGGGGCTTAGAGACCCAGTACTTC. As protein: CASSWKRGGLETQYF.

The CDR3 sequence: CASSRGDTQYF. The CDR3 region has the DNA TGCGCCAGCAGCCGAGGGGATACGCAGTATTTT. This chain connects TRBV4-3 to TRBJ2-3, with D possibly matching TRBD2 (5 bases). V was clipped by 4 bases and J by 6 bases, with 5 bases between them. The CDR3 is 11 residues long. Germline CDR1 reads LGHNA; CDR2 reads YSLEER.

This clone was detected a few times. J is TRBJ2-5 and V is TRBV6-5; TRBD1 matches at 7 bases. The CDR3 totals 13 residues. The V gene's germline CDR1 is MNHEY and CDR2 SVGAGI. V shed 7 bases and J 5 bases; nucleotides not matched to a gene: 7. The CDR3 DNA reads TGTGCCAGCATGAGACAGGGTACGGAGACCCAGTACTTC. Translation gives CASMRQGTETQYF.

The chain is built from TRBV11-2 and TRBJ1-2; the match to TRBD1 covers 8 bases. The CDR3 is 13 residues long. The V and J ends lost 5 bases and 8 bases, in that order; junction bases with no gene match: 7. CDR1 is SGHAT and CDR2 is FQNNGV in the germline V gene. The CDR3 region is CASSHDRGMGYTF. In DNA, the CDR3 is TGTGCCAGCAGCCACGACAGGGGAATGGGCTACACCTTC.

V and J are TRBV23-1 and TRBJ2-7; 8 nucleotides agree with TRBD2. TRBV23-1 is marked as an open reading frame, function uncertain. CDR3 length: 14 amino acids. J gave up 2 bases and V 7 bases, and 7 bases lay outside the gene matches. In nucleotides, the CDR3 is TGCGCCAGCATCTGGGAGCGGGGGACCTACGAGCAGTACTTC. Translating gives CASIWERGTYEQYF.

This chain links TRBV9 with TRBJ2-3; tentatively, D is TRBD2 (7 bases). This CDR3 is built from 16 residues. The V end was cut by 4 bases, the J end by 0 bases, with 15 bases between. CDR1 and CDR2 (germline): SGDLS, YYNGEE. The DNA of the CDR3 is TGTGCCAGCAGCACGCGGGGGCTAGTGAGCACAGATACGCAGTATTTT. It yields the protein CASSTRGLVSTDTQYF.

This clone was counted between two and nine times. The rearrangement joins TRBV5-4 to TRBJ2-1, with D possibly TRBD2 on 6 matching bases. This CDR3 spans 16 amino acids. Germline CDR1 is SGHNT and CDR2 is YYREEE (reference sequence). V dropped 4 bases and J dropped 0 bases, with 14 bases sitting between them. CDR3 sequence reads: CASSAGRVRSYNEQFF. Written as DNA, the CDR3 is TGTGCCAGCAGCGCGGGACGCGTTCGCTCCTACAATGAGCAGTTCTTC.

The V gene is TRBV7-6, the J gene TRBJ2-2; D might be TRBD2 (5 bases). This CDR3 is built from 13 residues. CDR1 SGHVS and CDR2 FNYEAQ come from the germline V gene. V gave up 5 bases and J gave up 5 bases, with 9 bases separating them. CDR3 sequence: CASSPRLTGELFF. The CDR3, as DNA: TGTGCCAGCAGCCCCCGACTAACCGGGGAGCTGTTTTTT. The entire variable domain, with the rest obtained from reference TRBV7-6 and TRBJ2-2, is as follows: GAGVSQSPRYKVTKRGQDVALRCDPISGHVSLYWYRQALGQGPEFLTYFNYEAQQDKSGLPNDRFSAERPEGSISTLTIQRTEQRDSAMYRCASSPRLTGELFFGEGSRLTVL.

The chain couples TRBV29-1 to TRBJ1-5, with 10 bases identical to TRBD1. V lost 7 bases and J lost 1; bases outside the gene matches: 4. CDR1 is SQVTM, CDR2 ANQGSEA, per germline. The CDR3 length is 14 residues. The chain's CDR3 is CSGGDRGSNQPQHF. CDR3 sequence (DNA): TGCAGCGGGGGGGACAGGGGAAGCAATCAGCCCCAGCATTTT.

This clone was observed once. The J gene is TRBJ2-5, the V gene TRBV7-6; 7 nucleotides agree with TRBD2. The CDR3 length is 15 residues. Germline V gene data show CDR1 as SGHVS and CDR2 as FNYEAQ. The V gene end was trimmed by 4 bases and the J gene end by 2 bases; junction bases not matched to a gene: 7. The DNA for the CDR3 is TGTGCCAGCAGCTCAACGGGACTATCACAAGAGACCCAGTACTTC. This encodes CASSSTGLSQETQYF.

The rearrangement joins TRBV4-1 to TRBJ1-1; TRBD1 agrees at 9 bases. The germline V gene has CDR1 MGHRA and CDR2 YSYEKL. V lost 2 bases to trimming and J lost 1 base; unmatched junction nucleotides: 8. CDR3 size: 17 residues. As DNA, the CDR3 is TGCGCCAGCAGCCAACAGCCTGGGACAGGGCCGAACACTGAAGCTTTCTTT. Amino acids: CASSQQPGTGPNTEAFF.

The V call is TRBV28, the J call TRBJ2-1; 8 bases align to TRBD1. V lost 4 bases to trimming and J lost 4 bases; unmatched junction nucleotides: 9. Germline loops: CDR1 MDHEN, CDR2 SYDVKM. The CDR3 covers 16 residues. The CDR3, as DNA: TGTGCCAGCAGTTCCCGACAGGGGACGTCGTACAATGAGCAGTTCTTC. Protein product: CASSSRQGTSYNEQFF.

Here the CDR3 DNA reads TGTGCCATCAGTGAGTCGGCTAGCGGGGGTTACTCCTACAATGAGCAGTTCTTC. Its translation is CAISESASGGYSYNEQFF. The V and J genes are TRBV10-3 and TRBJ2-1, with 10 bases that match TRBD2. Germline loops: CDR1 ENHRY, CDR2 SYGVKD. The CDR3 contains 18 residues. V was clipped by 0 bases and J by 0 bases; unmatched bases: 5.

CDR3 DNA: TGCGTTCGAACAGGGAACACTGAAGCTTTCTTT. This translates into CVRTGNTEAFF. This chain links TRBV20-1 with TRBJ1-1, with D possibly matching TRBD1 (5 bases). CDR3 length equals 11 residues. CDR1 is DFQATT, CDR2 SNEGSKA, per germline (reference sequence).